This T cell receptor (beta chain) is from a study of cytomegalovirus exposure and HLA in healthy donors. Details on this clone: Its antigen is unidentified.

Notes on the study in general: A prior analysis recorded that most TCR beta V segments were productive about 87% or about 30% of the time. Exclusion applied to some V segments, including TRBV6-2 and TRBV6-3, as they were indistinguishable. What TCR beta sequences reportedly achieved was accurate prediction of HLA-A and HLA-B alleles in most subjects.

The study ran its PCR with 60 Vbeta and 13 Jbeta primers. Clones were sequenced by immunoSEQ multiplex PCR, and TCRdb holds only the in-frame ones, with some missing. The sample has 100,000 to 150,000 clones, under 90% seen once. The CDR3 runs 15 residues. The J segment lost 3 bases and the V segment lost 5 bases, leaving 6 bases of the junction unmatched. The germline gives CDR1 SNHLY, CDR2 FYNNEI. The receptor was derived from a female donor in good health and CMV-seropositive. Sequenced material: PBMCs. This chain connects TRBV2 to TRBJ1-4; 7 nucleotides line up with TRBD1. CDR3 nucleotides: TGTGCCAGCAGTAAGAAGGGGGCACCTAATGAAAAACTGTTTTTT. This translates into CASSKKGAPNEKLFF.